This T cell receptor beta chain was identified during a study of technical replicates of blood from a few donors (dated by TCRdb to 2016 to 2017). As encoded in the germline V gene, CDR1 is SGHRS while CDR2 is YFSETQ. From its cysteine to its phenylalanine, the CDR3 spans 15 amino acids. Just CDR3 DNA is preserved here, 45 bases in frame from base 1. Trimming at the junction amounts to 0 bases on V and 2 bases on J, and the germline ends lie 9 bases apart. The library was generated by the immunoSEQ multiplex PCR assay. Imported from immuneACCESS, the table was reduced by TCRdb to in-frame sequences with V and J called. These copies leave out some clones; in studies compared against another copy, an unresolved V gene accounts for under half, and the cause of the remainder is not known. A total of tens of thousands of clones appear in this sample, 75% to 95% of them only once. The ten largest clones take up approximately 0.4% of the sample.

Worth noting for this clone: Its antigen is currently not known. Per-base quality was not reported, and no clone a single base away is much larger than it.

This receptor was obtained from a human donor in good health. Some clones in this sample may be carry-over from other donors' samples. The source material was T cells isolated from PBMCs. Rearrangement joined TRBV5-1 to TRBJ2-1; matching of 6 bases hints at TRBD2 as the D gene. The DNA reads TGCGCCAGCAGCTTGGATGGGGAGGCCTACAATGAGCAGTTCTTC. Translated, it gives CASSLDGEAYNEQFF.